The 24 T cell receptor beta chains listed next were all sequenced from one sample in a study of CD8+ T cells in alopecia areata. RNA extraction was followed by reverse transcription into cDNA, which acted as the sequencing template. Measured with immunoSEQ multiplex PCR; TCRdb has only the in-frame clones, and not every one. Altogether around 110,000 clones were found in the sample, and no singletons occur. Sequenced: lesional skin. These receptor sequences come from a C3H/HeJ mouse with alopecia areata. The MHC haplotype recorded for the strain is H2-k.

This clone has a handful of counts. Mouse gene names apply. The read finishes 4 residues shy of the CDR3 end, and the germline J gene is used to complete it. The chain is built from TRBV17 and TRBJ2-3; TRBD2 agrees at 10 bases. Trimming removed 8 bases from V and 0 bases from J; junction bases left unmatched: 5. The CDR3 extends over 15 amino acids. CDR1 and CDR2 (germline): MNHDT, YYDKIL. The sequenced part of the CDR3 DNA is TGTGCTAGCGGACTGGGGGTCTCTAGTGCAGAA. Amino acids: CASGLGVSSAE. The full-length CDR3 reads as CASGLGVSSAETLYF.

There are a few counts of this clone. TCRdb lists a protein that is different at residue 12 from the translated DNA; the protein given here uses the DNA translation. Any gene name here is a mouse gene name. The CDR3 goes on 3 residues after the read ends, and that part is filled in from the germline J gene. The chain uses TRBV19 and TRBJ1-3; 10 nucleotides agree with TRBD1. V dropped 4 bases and J dropped 3; count of bases not matched to a gene: 4. Germline V gives CDR1 FNHDT, CDR2 SITEND (reference sequence). CDR3 length: 15 residues. The DNA read from the CDR3 is TGTGCCAGCAGTCGACAGGGGGCGAGTGGAAATACG. Residues: CASSRQGASGNT. The whole CDR3 is CASSRQGASGNTLYF.

This clone showed up just a few times. The listed genes are named as in mouse. The read comes to an end 4 residues before the CDR3 does, leaving the germline J gene to fill in the end. This chain connects TRBV19 to TRBJ2-7, with a possible D match to TRBD2 (5 bases). Germline values: CDR1 FNHDT, CDR2 SITEND (reference sequence). The CDR3 has 12 amino acids. Deletions cut 4 bases from V and 1 base from J, with 6 bases between. The CDR3 loop is CASSWGSYEQYF. The sequenced CDR3 bases are TGTGCCAGCAGTTGGGGTTCCTAT.

Turning to this clone: The listed genes are named as in mouse. The read terminates 4 residues before the CDR3 end, so the remaining end is supplied by the germline J gene. The chain combines TRBV13-3 with TRBJ2-1, with TRBD2 matching 13 bases. The length of the CDR3 is 14 residues. Germline V gene lookup returns CDR1 NNHDY and CDR2 SYVADS. The sequenced CDR3 bases are TGTGCCAGCAGGCGGGACTGGGGGGGAGCT. This encodes CASRRDWGGA. The full CDR3 sequence reads CASRRDWGGAEQFF.

Comment on this clone: Gene names follow the mouse nomenclature. The sequenced fragment ends 4 residues before the CDR3 boundary, so the rest is inferred from the germline J gene. This chain uses TRBV19 with TRBJ2-5; TRBD2 matches 10 bases. Per germline, CDR1 FNHDT and CDR2 SITEND (reference sequence). The CDR3 extends over 15 amino acids. V gave up 4 bases and J gave up 3 bases; unmatched junction bases: 5. The CDR3 bases that were read are TGTGCCAGCAGTCAGGACTGGGGGTGGCAAGAC. Its translation is CASSQDWGWQD. The full CDR3 protein reads CASSQDWGWQDTQYF. The full variable domain, with the rest looked up from reference TRBV19 and TRBJ2-5, is GGIITQTPKFLIGQEGQKLTLKCQQNFNHDTMYWYRQDSGKGLRLIYYSITENDLQKGDLSEGYDASREKKSSFSLTVTSAQKNEMAVFLCASSQDWGWQDTQYFGPGTRLLVL.

This clone was found a few times. A mismatch at residue 13 separates the TCRdb protein from the translated DNA, so the protein presented here was translated from the DNA. Gene names are mouse gene names. Coverage ceases 3 residues before the CDR3 finishes, and the germline J gene fills in the end. The gene calls are TRBV13-1 and TRBJ1-3; 10 bases agree with TRBD1. The CDR3 is 16 amino acids. The J segment lost 1 base and the V segment lost 3 bases, leaving 4 bases of the junction unmatched. Germline CDR1 reads NSHNY; CDR2 reads SYGAGN. This CDR3 is CASSGRQGASGNTLYF. The part of the CDR3 DNA that was read is TGTGCCAGCAGTGGGAGACAGGGGGCGTCTGGAAATACG.

This clone has more than one count but fewer than ten. At residue 13, the TCRdb amino acid sequence and the translated nucleotide sequence differ, so the protein here is the DNA translation. Gene names denote mouse genes. Read sequence stops 3 residues before the CDR3 end, and the germline J gene provides the missing end. V gene TRBV19 combines with J gene TRBJ1-3; 9 positions match TRBD1. Looked up from germline, CDR1 is FNHDT and CDR2 is SITEND (reference sequence). The CDR3 extends over 16 amino acids. V shed 6 bases and J 0 bases; nucleotides not matched to a gene: 7. The CDR3 here is CASMLGTGNSGNTLYF. The covered CDR3 bases are TGTGCCAGCATGCTCGGGACAGGGAATTCTGGAAATACG. The full variable domain, in which reference TRBV19 and TRBJ1-3 provide the parts outside the CDR3, is GGIITQTPKFLIGQEGQKLTLKCQQNFNHDTMYWYRQDSGKGLRLIYYSITENDLQKGDLSEGYDASREKKSSFSLTVTSAQKNEMAVFLCASMLGTGNSGNTLYFGEGSRLIVV.

As to this clone: Gene and germline names: mouse. The read ends 4 residues shy of where the CDR3 ends; the end is completed using the germline J gene. The chain recombines TRBV13-1 with TRBJ2-5; 7 bases agree with TRBD1. The V segment lost 0 bases and the J segment 0 bases; nucleotides outside the gene matches: 4. The CDR3 length is 16 residues. Germline assignment: CDR1 NSHNY and CDR2 SYGAGN. The sequenced part of the CDR3 DNA is TGTGCCAGCAGTGATGCTTGGGACAGTAACCAAGAC. It encodes CASSDAWDSNQD. The entire CDR3 sequence reads CASSDAWDSNQDTQYF.

This clone appeared many times. The genes are named according to mouse. Read sequence stops 4 residues before the CDR3 end, and the germline J gene provides the missing end. The chain carries TRBV13-3 and TRBJ2-7, with D possibly TRBD1 on 6 matching bases. The V end lost 6 bases, the J end lost 0 bases, and 10 bases lay between the germline ends. In germline, CDR1 is NNHDY, CDR2 SYVADS. CDR3 length equals 13 residues. The DNA read from the CDR3 is TGTGCCAGCACCACAGGGCCCTCCTAT. This translates into CASTTGPSY. From start to end, the CDR3 is CASTTGPSYEQYF.

This clone was seen at least ten times. All gene names here are mouse names. The read ends 4 residues shy of where the CDR3 ends; the end is completed using the germline J gene. This sequence joins TRBV13-3 and TRBJ2-7; a weak D match, TRBD2 (6 bases). CDR3 length: 16 amino acids. Looked up from germline, CDR1 is NNHDY and CDR2 is SYVADS. V lost 0 bases and J lost 0, with 13 bases in between. The sequenced part of the CDR3 DNA is TGTGCCAGCAGTGATGTTGGGGGAAGGAGCTCCTAT. Residues: CASSDVGGRSSY. The CDR3 in full is CASSDVGGRSSYEQYF.

This clone has just a few counts. Genes and germline are mouse. The read comes to an end 4 residues before the CDR3 does, leaving the germline J gene to fill in the end. This rearrangement joins TRBV13-3 to TRBJ2-3; 11 nucleotides agree with TRBD2. The ends lost 3 bases at V and 3 bases at J; junction bases unmatched: 3. The CDR3 is made up of 15 amino acids. Germline lookup yields CDR1 NNHDY and CDR2 SYVADS. The CDR3: CASSGLGGAAETLYF. Partial CDR3 DNA: TGTGCCAGCAGTGGACTGGGGGGGGCGGCAGAA.

This clone was detected a few times. The genes are named according to mouse. The CDR3 extends 4 residues past the end of the read, so its final part is completed from the germline J gene. This rearrangement joins TRBV17 to TRBJ2-5, with D tentatively TRBD1 (5 bases). There are 15 residues in the CDR3. The germline V gene has CDR1 MNHDT and CDR2 YYDKIL. CDR3 protein: CASSRDRAGRDTQYF. The part of the CDR3 DNA that was read is TGTGCTAGCAGTAGAGATCGGGCAGGGAGGGAC.

There are many counts of this clone. Mouse gene names and germline throughout. The read comes to an end 4 residues before the CDR3 does, leaving the germline J gene to fill in the end. The gene calls are TRBV13-3 and TRBJ2-1; the D gene is possibly TRBD1 (6 bases). Germline V lookup: CDR1 NNHDY, CDR2 SYVADS. This CDR3 contains 15 residues. V was shortened by 5 bases and J by 0 bases, with 12 bases between the two germline ends. Partial CDR3 DNA: TGTGCCAGCAGGGTGGACAGTTATAACTATGCT. Translating gives CASRVDSYNYA. The whole CDR3 sequence reads CASRVDSYNYAEQFF.

This clone was detected only a few times. The gene names here belong to mouse. The CDR3 is cut off 4 residues early in the read; its end comes from the germline J gene. The chain links TRBV13-3 to TRBJ2-3, with 11 bases identical to TRBD2. This CDR3 is 17 amino acids long. Looked up from germline, CDR1 is NNHDY and CDR2 is SYVADS. V dropped 3 bases and J dropped 0; count of bases not matched to a gene: 6. CDR3 sequence reads: CASSGAGTGGSAETLYF. The CDR3 DNA, read in part, is TGTGCCAGCAGTGGGGCAGGGACTGGGGGAAGTGCAGAA.

This clone was counted only a few times. Genes here carry mouse names. Sequencing ends 4 residues short of the CDR3 end; the germline J gene provides the rest. This sequence joins TRBV13-3 and TRBJ1-2; TRBD1 matches at 10 bases. The ends lost 0 bases at V and 4 bases at J; junction bases unmatched: 6. Germline CDR1 reads NNHDY; CDR2 reads SYVADS. CDR3 length equals 16 residues. CDR3 amino acids: CASSDAWDRGGSDYTF. The sequenced CDR3 bases are TGTGCCAGCAGTGATGCATGGGACAGGGGTGGCTCC.

This clone was counted between two and nine times. Genes and germline come from the mouse. With the read ending 4 residues before the CDR3 end, the germline J gene is used to fill in that end. V is TRBV13-3 and J is TRBJ1-1; a possible D gene is TRBD1 (6 bases). V was cut by 4 bases and J by 4 bases, with 17 bases left in between. The CDR3 is 15 amino acids. Per the germline V gene, CDR1 is NNHDY and CDR2 is SYVADS. The CDR3: CASSRKEGQGTEVFF. The CDR3 DNA, read in part, is TGTGCCAGCAGTAGGAAAGAGGGACAAGGCACA.

Regarding this clone: The gene symbols are mouse symbols. The read falls 4 residues short of the CDR3 end, and the missing part is taken from the germline J gene. The J gene is TRBJ2-1, the V gene TRBV1; 11 bases line up with TRBD2. This CDR3 has 16 amino acids. Germline V gene data show CDR1 as NSQYPW and CDR2 as LRSPGD (reference sequence). This CDR3 is CTCSALLGGRWAEQFF. The DNA read from the CDR3 is TGCACCTGCAGTGCGTTACTGGGGGGGCGCTGGGCT.

The table lists this clone with a few counts. The genes and germline here are from mouse. The read ends 4 residues before the CDR3 terminus; that terminus is restored from the germline J gene. This sequence joins TRBV17 and TRBJ2-7; tentatively, D is TRBD1 (5 bases). The V end was cut by 0 bases, the J end by 0 bases, with 12 bases between. CDR3 size: 16 residues. Looked up from germline, CDR1 is MNHDT and CDR2 is YYDKIL. The covered CDR3 bases are TGTGCTAGCAGTAGAGACGGGCCAGGGCCCTCCTAT. It yields the protein CASSRDGPGPSY. The CDR3 in full is CASSRDGPGPSYEQYF.

This clone occurred a few times. The translated DNA and TCRdb's protein are not identical at residue 10; the protein here was translated from the DNA. These gene names are mouse names. The read halts 3 residues ahead of the CDR3 end, with the missing end drawn from the germline J gene. The rearrangement joins TRBV13-3 to TRBJ1-6; 8 bases are a match to TRBD1. TRBJ1-6 has ORF status, its function being uncertain. This CDR3 has 13 residues. J lost 8 bases, V lost 6 bases, and 4 bases had no gene match. Germline V gives CDR1 NNHDY, CDR2 SYVADS. The CDR3 bases that were read are TGTGCCAGCAACCAGGGGGCTGATTCGCCC. Translating gives CASNQGADSP. The full CDR3 is CASNQGADSPLYF.

As regards this clone: Any gene name here is a mouse gene name. Read coverage stops 4 residues before the CDR3 terminus; the germline J gene supplies the remainder. This chain connects TRBV19 to TRBJ2-2; 7 nucleotides align to TRBD2. Germline V lookup: CDR1 FNHDT, CDR2 SITEND (reference sequence). V was pared by 2 bases and J by 0 bases, with 4 bases of the junction left unmatched. This CDR3 contains 16 residues. CDR3: CASSIPGGTNTGQLYF. The CDR3 DNA, read in part, is TGTGCCAGCAGTATCCCTGGGGGAACAAACACCGGG.

With regard to this clone: Mouse names are used for the genes. The CDR3 region is CASSMTGGFSNERLFF. The part of the CDR3 DNA that was read is TGTGCCAGCAGTATGACAGGGGGCTTTTCCAACGAA. V is TRBV19 and J is TRBJ1-4; TRBD1 matches 10 bases. From the germline J gene comes the end of the CDR3, since the read stops 4 residues before it. Germline V gene lookup returns CDR1 FNHDT and CDR2 SITEND (reference sequence). This CDR3 spans 16 amino acids. Trimming cost V 2 bases and J 0 bases; bases outside gene matches: 1.

This clone occurred a few times. All gene names here are mouse names. The read comes to an end 4 residues before the CDR3 does, leaving the germline J gene to fill in the end. The gene calls are TRBV19 and TRBJ2-1, with TRBD1 matching 7 bases. With V trimmed by 4 bases and J by 1 base, 5 bases remained unmatched. Looked up from germline, CDR1 is FNHDT and CDR2 is SITEND (reference sequence). The CDR3 runs to 15 residues. The covered CDR3 bases are TGTGCCAGCAGTCCTCCGGGACAGAACTATGCT. Amino acids: CASSPPGQNYA. The full CDR3 protein is CASSPPGQNYAEQFF.

Comments on this clone: All gene names here are mouse names. The CDR3 end falls 4 residues outside the read, so it is completed with the germline J gene. V usage is TRBV13-2 and J usage is TRBJ1-4; unclear D gene. Between the trimmed V and J ends, which lost 4 bases and 1 base, there was a span of 8 bases. Germline CDR1 is NNHNN and CDR2 is SYGAGS (reference sequence). The CDR3 has 14 amino acids. The sequenced part of the CDR3 DNA is TGTGCCAGCGGTCCCGACAATTCCAACGAA. The encoded protein is CASGPDNSNE. The whole CDR3 sequence reads CASGPDNSNERLFF.

This clone has just a few counts. The gene names given are mouse names. The CDR3 end falls 4 residues outside the read, so it is completed with the germline J gene. The chain recombines TRBV14 with TRBJ2-3, with 7 bases that match TRBD1. Losses at the gene ends were 4 bases for V and 0 bases for J; bases not matched to a gene: 8. The CDR3 loop spans 16 amino acids. The germline V gene encodes CDR1 SGHDT and CDR2 FRDEAV. CDR3 sequence reads: CASSRDRNSSAETLYF. The DNA read from the CDR3 is TGTGCCAGCAGTCGGGACAGAAACTCTAGTGCAGAA.